The 21 T cell receptor beta chains below were found in one sample sequenced in a study of post-analysis software for immune sequencing data. Whole-study findings and limits: TRBV segments more frequent in patients than in controls numbered five and included TRBV5-6, TRBV5-1 and TRBV20-1.

Each TCR beta cDNA library carried unique molecular identifiers. TCRdb re-derived calls from the PCR reads in MiXCR, one entry per CDR3 protein. The sample has about 210,000 distinct CDR3 sequences, over 25% seen once. No antigens are known for them. Source material: blood. The receptors derive from a girl under 18 with multiple sclerosis.

This clonotype was counted many times. The chain combines TRBV4-1 with TRBJ2-3; no definite D call. The CDR3 totals 14 residues. Germline V gene sequence: CDR1 MGHRA, CDR2 YSYEKL. Trimming shortened V by 1 base and J by 4 bases, and 9 bases separated the two germline ends. CDR3 residues: CASSQVFSPDTQYF. The CDR3 nucleotides are TGCGCCAGCAGCCAAGTTTTTAGCCCAGATACGCAGTATTTT.

This clonotype was recorded many times. CDR3 sequence: CASRLTGLGEKLFF. DNA of the CDR3: TGTGCCAGCAGGTTGACAGGGTTAGGTGAAAAACTGTTTTTT. The V and J genes are TRBV27 and TRBJ1-4; 7 bases match TRBD1. After removal of 6 bases from V and 7 bases from J, the junction contained 8 bases not matched to a gene. The V gene's germline CDR1 is MNHEY and CDR2 SMNVEV (reference sequence). The CDR3 is made up of 14 amino acids.

This clonotype was observed many times. The chain recombines TRBV20-1 with TRBJ2-7; TRBD2 aligns across 11 bases. This CDR3 comprises 14 residues. The junction had 7 bases not matched to a gene; V was cut back by 4 bases and J by 5 bases. Germline V gene data show CDR1 as DFQATT and CDR2 as SNEGSKA (reference sequence). The CDR3 DNA sequence: TGCAGTGCTACCCCCGGACTAGCGGGCAACGAGCAGTACTTC. It yields the protein CSATPGLAGNEQYF.

This clonotype was recorded only once. J is TRBJ2-5 and V is TRBV6-5; TRBD2 matches 7 bases. The J call may be wrong; the DNA end is better matched by TRBJ2-7. Germline-derived CDR1 and CDR2 are MNHEY and SVGAGI. CDR3 length: 14 amino acids. CDR3 region: CASTKPGGSYEQYF. For the CDR3, the DNA is TGTGCCAGCACCAAACCAGGCGGGAGCTACGAGCAGTACTTC.

CDR3 sequence: CASSCGQAATNEKLFF. CDR3 coding DNA: TGCGCCAGCAGCTGTGGACAGGCTGCAACTAATGAAAAACTGTTTTTT. The gene calls are TRBV10-1 and TRBJ1-4; 7 nucleotides agree with TRBD1. CDR3 length: 16 residues. CDR1 and CDR2 from the germline V gene are WNHNN and SYGVQD (reference sequence). Germline trimming cut 6 bases from V and 0 bases from J; bases unmatched to any gene: 7.

In this sample, this clonotype turned up a few times. The CDR3 DNA follows: TGCAGTGCTAGAGATCAGGCTAGCGGGGTCTACGAGCAGTACTTC. Protein: CSARDQASGVYEQYF. The chain has TRBV20-1 and TRBJ2-7; 9 nucleotides line up with TRBD2. Germline CDR1 DFQATT, CDR2 SNEGSKA (reference sequence). V was clipped by 0 bases and J by 3 bases; unmatched bases: 6. The CDR3 spans 15 residues.

This clonotype was detected ten times or more. The chain couples TRBV20-1 to TRBJ1-4, with 7 bases lining up with TRBD1. Trimming at V came to 0 bases and at J to 8 bases, leaving 12 bases not matched to a gene. This CDR3 comprises 16 residues. The germline V gene has CDR1 DFQATT and CDR2 SNEGSKA (reference sequence). DNA of the CDR3: TGCAGTGCTAGAGATAGTACGAGACAGGGTAAAGAAAAACTGTTTTTT. Translating gives CSARDSTRQGKEKLFF.

The rearrangement joins TRBV20-1 to TRBJ2-5, with TRBD2 matching over 7 bases. The better agreement between TRBJ2-7 and the DNA end casts doubt on the J call. The length of the CDR3 is 13 residues. Germline CDR1 DFQATT, CDR2 SNEGSKA (reference sequence). The CDR3 sequence is CSASGRGVDEQYF. DNA for the CDR3: TGCAGTGCCAGCGGCCGGGGGGTGGACGAGCAGTACTTC.

This chain links TRBV29-1 with TRBJ1-4; D gene unclear. Trimming shortened V by 4 bases and J by 8 bases, and 14 bases separated the two germline ends. The CDR3 is made up of 13 amino acids. Per germline, CDR1 SQVTM and CDR2 ANQGSEA. CDR3 nucleotides: TGCAGCGTTGCCCAGCGGATTCACGAAAAACTGTTTTTT. Its translation: CSVAQRIHEKLFF.

V is TRBV28 and J is TRBJ2-7, with 10 bases matching TRBD2. This CDR3 is built from 17 residues. The J segment lost 7 bases and the V segment lost 3 bases, leaving 15 bases of the junction unmatched. Germline V CDR1 and CDR2: MDHEN, SYDVKM. The CDR3 is CASSFVAGGLRVDEQYF. DNA of the CDR3: TGTGCCAGCAGTTTCGTAGCGGGGGGACTACGAGTCGATGAGCAGTACTTC.

This clonotype appeared many times. The junction shows a germline mismatch at one end, possibly a read error. The chain joins TRBV27 to TRBJ2-1; TRBD2 agrees at 14 bases. The CDR3 covers 15 residues. The germline CDR1 and CDR2 sequences are MNHEY and SMNVEV (reference sequence). CDR3 sequence (DNA): TGCGCCAGCAGCTCCGGGACTAGCGGGAGCAATGAGCAGTTCTTC. Protein product: CASSSGTSGSNEQFF.

This clonotype was picked up many times. V gene TRBV20-1 combines with J gene TRBJ2-5; maybe TRBD1 (6 bases). Germline CDR1 reads DFQATT; CDR2 reads SNEGSKA (reference sequence). This CDR3 is 15 amino acids long. V lost 1 base and J lost 9, with 21 bases in between. The chain's CDR3 is CSARVRDTTPLAQYF. DNA for the CDR3: TGCAGTGCTAGAGTCCGGGACACCACCCCGTTGGCCCAGTACTTC.

This rearrangement joins TRBV6-2 or TRBV6-3 to TRBJ1-5; no definite D call. Trimming took off 6 bases at V and 5 bases at J, with 11 bases between the two ends. The CDR3 consists of 13 residues. The germline V gene encodes CDR1 MNHEY and CDR2 SVGEGT. The CDR3, as DNA: TGTGCCAGCAGCTACCTTGGTCATCAGCCCCAGCATTTT. This encodes CASSYLGHQPQHF.

As concerns this clonotype: A much larger clone lies one base from this, so it may be a read error. V gene TRBV20-1 combines with J gene TRBJ2-4; 10 bases line up with TRBD2. CDR3 length: 16 residues. CDR1 and CDR2 (germline): DFQATT, SNEGSKA (reference sequence). Losses at the gene ends were 0 bases for V and 15 bases for J; bases not matched to a gene: 17. The CDR3 DNA reads as TGCAGTGCTAGAGATAGGGCTAGCGGGAGAACCCTTGCTCGGTACTTC. As protein: CSARDRASGRTLARYF.

Ten or more counts support this clonotype. This sequence joins TRBV20-1 and TRBJ2-7, with 7 bases that match TRBD1. With 8 bases clipped from V and 9 bases from J, the junction kept 13 bases outside the gene matches. Germline lookup yields CDR1 DFQATT and CDR2 SNEGSKA (reference sequence). The CDR3 has 12 residues. The CDR3 region is CSFLDREGAQYF. In nucleotides, the CDR3 is TGCAGTTTTCTAGACAGGGAAGGTGCGCAGTACTTC.

This clonotype was counted a few times. CDR3 DNA sequence: TGTGCCAGCAGCCGTTGGGACACAGCTTACACAGATACGCAGTATTTT. This gives the protein CASSRWDTAYTDTQYF. The rearrangement uses TRBV14 and TRBJ2-3; tentative D call: TRBD1 (6 bases). CDR1 and CDR2 from the germline V gene are SGHDN and FVKESK. This CDR3 has 16 amino acids. The V end was cut by 4 bases, the J end by 2 bases, with 16 bases between.

This clonotype was seen at least ten times. The chain uses TRBV5-1 and TRBJ2-3; D is unclear. Trimming pared 4 bases from V and 0 bases from J, leaving 9 bases between. Germline V gene data show CDR1 as SGHRS and CDR2 as YFSETQ. This CDR3 region has 14 residues. In nucleotides, the CDR3 is TGCGCCAGCAGCCCTGGACGGAGCACAGATACGCAGTATTTT. Protein: CASSPGRSTDTQYF.

The CDR3, as DNA: TGTGCCAGCAGGGTCCCGGGACAGGGGAACACCGGGGAGCTGTTTTTT. Translating gives CASRVPGQGNTGELFF. The J gene is TRBJ2-2, the V gene TRBV11-2; 9 bases align to TRBD1. This CDR3 contains 16 residues. The ends lost 6 bases at V and 1 base at J; junction bases unmatched: 6. CDR1 and CDR2 from the germline V gene are SGHAT and FQNNGV.

This clonotype came up many times. The genes are TRBV12-3 or TRBV12-4 and TRBJ2-7; 7 bases match TRBD1. The CDR3 runs 14 residues. V gave up 7 bases and J gave up 3 bases; unmatched junction bases: 9. CDR3 amino acids: CASTLGTEYYEQYF. In DNA form, the CDR3 reads TGTGCCAGCACCCTAGGGACAGAATACTACGAGCAGTACTTC.

Details on this clonotype: This may arise from a read error, as a much more abundant clone is one base away. V is TRBV11-2 and J is TRBJ1-2; 9 bases line up with TRBD1. CDR3 length: 15 residues. The germline V gene has CDR1 SGHAT and CDR2 FQNNGV. CDR3 region: CASSAGTGINYDYTF. The CDR3 bases are TGTGCCAGCAGCGCGGGGACAGGGATTAACTATGACTACACCTTC.

This clonotype was recorded many times. The chain couples TRBV5-6 to TRBJ2-1, with TRBD1 matching 7 bases. The CDR3 runs 12 residues. After removal of 3 bases from V and 13 bases from J, the junction contained 7 bases not matched to a gene. Germline CDR1 and CDR2: SGHDT and YYEEEE. The CDR3 sequence is CASSSWAGGQFF. CDR3 sequence (DNA): TGTGCCAGCAGCTCGTGGGCAGGGGGACAGTTCTTC. Complete variable domain (other parts from reference TRBV5-6 and TRBJ2-1): DAGVTQSPTHLIKTRGQQVTLRCSPKSGHDTVSWYQQALGQGPQFIFQYYEEEERQRGNFPDRFSGHQFPNYSSELNVNALLLGDSALYLCASSSWAGGQFFGPGTRLTVL.